This TCR beta chain was sequenced during a study of cytomegalovirus exposure and HLA in healthy donors. Study context: Roughly 180 million T cells yielded 100 million to 130 million unique TCR beta sequences, as an earlier analysis found.

PCR primers comprised 60 Vbeta and 13 Jbeta primers. Measured with immunoSEQ multiplex PCR; TCRdb has only the in-frame clones, and not every one. This table has 250,000 to 350,000 clones, around nine tenths appearing once. This clone occurred once. Trimming removed 6 bases from V and 2 bases from J; junction bases left unmatched: 2. Germline CDR1 is MNHEY and CDR2 is SVGAGI. The CDR3 has 13 amino acids. Sequencing used PBMCs. This chain joins TRBV6-5 and TRBJ1-2, with 8 bases identical to TRBD1. The receptor's source is a young woman in good health and CMV-seronegative. The DNA for the CDR3 is TGTGCCAGCAGAGGGGACAGGAACTATGGCTACACCTTC. Its translation is CASRGDRNYGYTF.